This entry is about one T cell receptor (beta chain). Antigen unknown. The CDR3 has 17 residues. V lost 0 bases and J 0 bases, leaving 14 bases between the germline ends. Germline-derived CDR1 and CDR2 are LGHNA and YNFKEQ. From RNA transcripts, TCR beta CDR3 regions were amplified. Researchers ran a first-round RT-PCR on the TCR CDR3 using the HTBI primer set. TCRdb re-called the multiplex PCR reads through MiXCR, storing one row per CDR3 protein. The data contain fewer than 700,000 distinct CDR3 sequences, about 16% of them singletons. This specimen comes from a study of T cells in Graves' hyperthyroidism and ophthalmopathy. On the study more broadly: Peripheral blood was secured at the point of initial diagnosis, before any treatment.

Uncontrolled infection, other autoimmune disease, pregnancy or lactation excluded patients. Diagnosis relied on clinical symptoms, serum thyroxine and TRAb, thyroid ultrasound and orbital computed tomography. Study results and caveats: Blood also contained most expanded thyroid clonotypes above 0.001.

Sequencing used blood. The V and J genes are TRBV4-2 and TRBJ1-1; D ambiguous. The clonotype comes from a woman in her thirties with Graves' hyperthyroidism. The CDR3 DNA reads TGTGCCAGCAGCCAAGATCTGCGCGGGTTTATGAACACTGAAGCTTTCTTT. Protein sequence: CASSQDLRGFMNTEAFF.